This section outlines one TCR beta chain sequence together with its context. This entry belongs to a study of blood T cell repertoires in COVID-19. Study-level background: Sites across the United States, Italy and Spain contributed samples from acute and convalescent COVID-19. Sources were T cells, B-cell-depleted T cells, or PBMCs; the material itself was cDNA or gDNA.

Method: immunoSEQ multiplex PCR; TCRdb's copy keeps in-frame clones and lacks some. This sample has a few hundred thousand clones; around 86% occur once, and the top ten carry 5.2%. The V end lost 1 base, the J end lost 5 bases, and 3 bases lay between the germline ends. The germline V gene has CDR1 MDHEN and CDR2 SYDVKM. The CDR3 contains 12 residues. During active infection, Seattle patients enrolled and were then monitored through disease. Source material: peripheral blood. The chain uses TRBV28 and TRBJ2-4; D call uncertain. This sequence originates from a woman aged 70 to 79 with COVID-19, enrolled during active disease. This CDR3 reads CASSLSENIQYF. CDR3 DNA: TGTGCCAGCAGTTTATCCGAAAACATTCAGTACTTC.